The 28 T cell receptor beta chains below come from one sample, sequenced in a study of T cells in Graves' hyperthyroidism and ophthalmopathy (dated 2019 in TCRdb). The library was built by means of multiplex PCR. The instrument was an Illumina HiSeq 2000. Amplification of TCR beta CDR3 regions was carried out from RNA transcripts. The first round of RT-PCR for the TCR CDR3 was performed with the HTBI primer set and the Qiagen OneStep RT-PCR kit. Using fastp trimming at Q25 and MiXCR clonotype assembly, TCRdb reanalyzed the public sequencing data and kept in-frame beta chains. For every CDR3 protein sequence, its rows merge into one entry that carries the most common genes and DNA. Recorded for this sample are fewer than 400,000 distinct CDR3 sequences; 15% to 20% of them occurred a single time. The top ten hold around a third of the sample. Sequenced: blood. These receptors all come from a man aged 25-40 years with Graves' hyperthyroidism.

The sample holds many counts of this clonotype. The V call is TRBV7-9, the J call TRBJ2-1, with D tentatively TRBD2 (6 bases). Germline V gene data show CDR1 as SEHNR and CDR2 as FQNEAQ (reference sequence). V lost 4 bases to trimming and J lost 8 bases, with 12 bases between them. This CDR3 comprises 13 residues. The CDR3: CASSSPGSHEQFF. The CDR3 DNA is TGTGCCAGCAGCTCCCCCGGGAGCCATGAGCAGTTCTTC. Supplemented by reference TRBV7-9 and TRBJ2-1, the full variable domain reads DTGVSQNPRHKITKRGQNVTFRCDPISEHNRLYWYRQTLGQGPEFLTYFQNEAQLEKSRLLSDRFSAERPKGSFSTLEIQRTEQGDSAMYLCASSSPGSHEQFFGPGTRLTVL.

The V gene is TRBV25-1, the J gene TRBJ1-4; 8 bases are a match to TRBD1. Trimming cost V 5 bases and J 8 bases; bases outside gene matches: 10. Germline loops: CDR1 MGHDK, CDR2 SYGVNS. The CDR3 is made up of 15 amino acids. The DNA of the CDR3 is TGTGCCAGCAGTATTTTGCAGGGGGCGCGGGAAAAACTGTTTTTT. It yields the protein CASSILQGAREKLFF. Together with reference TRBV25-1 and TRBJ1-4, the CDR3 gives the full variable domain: EADIYQTPRYLVIGTGKKITLECSQTMGHDKMYWYQQDPGMELHLIHYSYGVNSTEKGDLSSESTVSRIRTEHFPLTLESARPSHTSQYLCASSILQGAREKLFFGSGTQLSVL.

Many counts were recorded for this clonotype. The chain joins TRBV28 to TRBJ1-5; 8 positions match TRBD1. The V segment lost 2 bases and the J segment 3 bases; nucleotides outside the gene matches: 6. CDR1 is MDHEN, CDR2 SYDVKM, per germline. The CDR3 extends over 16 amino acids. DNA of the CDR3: TGTGCCAGCAGTTTACAGGGGGCGCGGAACAATCAGCCCCAGCATTTT. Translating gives CASSLQGARNNQPQHF.

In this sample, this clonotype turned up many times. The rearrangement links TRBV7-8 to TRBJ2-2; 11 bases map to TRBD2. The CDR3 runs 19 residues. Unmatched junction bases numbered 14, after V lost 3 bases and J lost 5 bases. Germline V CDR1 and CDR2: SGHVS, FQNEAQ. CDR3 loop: CASSFQEGPSGRRTGELFF. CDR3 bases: TGTGCCAGCAGCTTTCAAGAGGGTCCTAGCGGGAGGCGTACCGGGGAGCTGTTTTTT. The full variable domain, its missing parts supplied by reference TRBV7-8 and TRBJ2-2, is GAGVSQSPRYKVAKRGQDVALRCDPISGHVSLFWYQQALGQGPEFLTYFQNEAQLDKSGLPSDRFFAERPEGSVSTLKIQRTQQEDSAVYLCASSFQEGPSGRRTGELFFGEGSRLTVL.

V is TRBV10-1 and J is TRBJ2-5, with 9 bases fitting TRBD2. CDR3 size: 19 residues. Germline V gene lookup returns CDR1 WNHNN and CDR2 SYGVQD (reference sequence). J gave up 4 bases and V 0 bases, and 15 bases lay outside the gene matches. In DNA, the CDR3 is TGCGCCAGCAGTGAGTCAGAGACTAGCGGAGTGTTCCTGGGAGAGACCCAGTACTTC. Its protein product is CASSESETSGVFLGETQYF.

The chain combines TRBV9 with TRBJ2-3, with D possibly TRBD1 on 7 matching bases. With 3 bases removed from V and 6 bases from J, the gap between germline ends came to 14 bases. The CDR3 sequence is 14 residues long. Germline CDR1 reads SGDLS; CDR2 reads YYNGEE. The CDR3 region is CASSAQPGGDTQYF. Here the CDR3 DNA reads TGTGCCAGCAGCGCCCAACCAGGGGGGGATACGCAGTATTTT.

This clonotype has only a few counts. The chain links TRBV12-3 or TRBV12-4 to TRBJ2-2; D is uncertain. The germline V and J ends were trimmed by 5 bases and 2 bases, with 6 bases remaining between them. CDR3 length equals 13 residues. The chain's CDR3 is CASSQSNTGELFF. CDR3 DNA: TGTGCCAGCAGTCAAAGTAACACCGGGGAGCTGTTTTTT.

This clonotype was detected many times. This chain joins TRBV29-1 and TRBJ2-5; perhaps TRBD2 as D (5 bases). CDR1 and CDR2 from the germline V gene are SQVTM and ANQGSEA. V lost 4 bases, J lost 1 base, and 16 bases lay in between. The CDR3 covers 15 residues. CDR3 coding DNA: TGCAGCGTTGTAGGTGCCCGGGGAGTCCAAGAGACCCAGTACTTC. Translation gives CSVVGARGVQETQYF.

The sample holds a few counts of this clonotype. The CDR3 bases are TGTGCCAGCAGCTCTAGGGGCGGACGGGAGAACACTGAAGCTTTCTTT. It encodes CASSSRGGRENTEAFF. The rearrangement uses TRBV7-9 and TRBJ1-1, with D possibly being TRBD1 (5 bases). Trimming stripped 4 bases from V and 1 base from J, with 16 bases between. The CDR3 loop spans 16 amino acids. Germline CDR1 SEHNR, CDR2 FQNEAQ (reference sequence).

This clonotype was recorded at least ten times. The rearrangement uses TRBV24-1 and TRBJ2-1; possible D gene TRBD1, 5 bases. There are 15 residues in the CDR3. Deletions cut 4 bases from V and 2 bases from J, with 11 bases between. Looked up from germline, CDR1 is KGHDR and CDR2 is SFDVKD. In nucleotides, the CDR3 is TGTGCCACCAGTGAATGGGGCAGGACCTACAATGAGCAGTTCTTC. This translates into CATSEWGRTYNEQFF.

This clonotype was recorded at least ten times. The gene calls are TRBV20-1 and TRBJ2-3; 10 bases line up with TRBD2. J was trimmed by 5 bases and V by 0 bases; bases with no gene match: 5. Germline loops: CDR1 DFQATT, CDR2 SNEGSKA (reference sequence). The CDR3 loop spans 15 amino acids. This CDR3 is CSARESGRDGDTQYF. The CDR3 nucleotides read TGCAGTGCTAGAGAAAGCGGGAGGGACGGAGATACGCAGTATTTT.

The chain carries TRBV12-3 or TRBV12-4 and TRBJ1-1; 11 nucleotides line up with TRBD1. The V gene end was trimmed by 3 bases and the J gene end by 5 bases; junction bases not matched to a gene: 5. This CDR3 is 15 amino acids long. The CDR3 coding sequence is TGTGCCAGCAGTTTCGGACAGGGGGCGTGGACTGAAGCTTTCTTT. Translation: CASSFGQGAWTEAFF.

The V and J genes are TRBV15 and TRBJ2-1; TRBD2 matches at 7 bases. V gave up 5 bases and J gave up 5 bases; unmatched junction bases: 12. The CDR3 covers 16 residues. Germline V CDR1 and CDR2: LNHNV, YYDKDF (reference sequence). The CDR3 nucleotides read TGTGCCACCAGCCCAACGCGGGGGAGTTCCCACAATGAGCAGTTCTTC. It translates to CATSPTRGSSHNEQFF.

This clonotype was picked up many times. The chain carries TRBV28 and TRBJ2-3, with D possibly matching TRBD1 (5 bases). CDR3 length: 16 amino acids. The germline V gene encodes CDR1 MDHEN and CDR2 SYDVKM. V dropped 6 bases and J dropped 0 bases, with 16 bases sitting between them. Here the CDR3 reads CASSPLLGQSTDTQYF. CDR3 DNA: TGTGCCAGCAGCCCCCTTTTGGGGCAGAGCACAGATACGCAGTATTTT.

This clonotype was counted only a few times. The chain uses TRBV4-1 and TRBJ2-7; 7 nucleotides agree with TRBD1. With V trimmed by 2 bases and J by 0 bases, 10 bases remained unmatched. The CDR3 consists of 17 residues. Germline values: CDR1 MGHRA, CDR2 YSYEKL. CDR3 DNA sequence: TGCGCCAGCAGCCAATATCGTCGGGACAGAAGCTCCTACGAGCAGTACTTC. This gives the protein CASSQYRRDRSSYEQYF.

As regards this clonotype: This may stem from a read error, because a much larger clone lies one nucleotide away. CDR3 region: CASTLLMTRTEDEQFF. CDR3 nucleotides: TGCGCCAGCACCCTACTGATGACTAGGACTGAGGATGAGCAGTTCTTC. The chain joins TRBV5-1 to TRBJ2-1, with D possibly being TRBD2 (6 bases). Trimming pared 6 bases from V and 8 bases from J, leaving 24 bases between. The CDR3 is 16 residues long. Germline V gene lookup returns CDR1 SGHRS and CDR2 YFSETQ.

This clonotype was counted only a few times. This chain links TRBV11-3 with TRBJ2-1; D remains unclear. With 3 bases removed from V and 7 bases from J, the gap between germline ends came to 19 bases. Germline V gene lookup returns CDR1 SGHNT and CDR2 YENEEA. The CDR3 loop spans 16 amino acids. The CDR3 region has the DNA TGTGCCAGCAGCTTCAGAGGCTCAACCCCGGAGAATGAGCAGTTCTTC. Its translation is CASSFRGSTPENEQFF.

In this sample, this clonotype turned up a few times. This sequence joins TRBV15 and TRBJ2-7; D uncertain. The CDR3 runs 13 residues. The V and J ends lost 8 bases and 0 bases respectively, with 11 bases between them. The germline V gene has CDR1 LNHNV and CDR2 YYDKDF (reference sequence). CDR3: CATAMDHSYEQYF. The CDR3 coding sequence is TGTGCCACCGCGATGGACCACTCCTACGAGCAGTACTTC.

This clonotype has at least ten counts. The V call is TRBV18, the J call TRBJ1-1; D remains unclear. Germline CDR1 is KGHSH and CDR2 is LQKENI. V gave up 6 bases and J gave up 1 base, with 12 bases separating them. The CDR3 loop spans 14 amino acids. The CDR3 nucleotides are TGTGCCAGCTCGACCACGGCAGAGAACACTGAAGCTTTCTTT. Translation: CASSTTAENTEAFF.

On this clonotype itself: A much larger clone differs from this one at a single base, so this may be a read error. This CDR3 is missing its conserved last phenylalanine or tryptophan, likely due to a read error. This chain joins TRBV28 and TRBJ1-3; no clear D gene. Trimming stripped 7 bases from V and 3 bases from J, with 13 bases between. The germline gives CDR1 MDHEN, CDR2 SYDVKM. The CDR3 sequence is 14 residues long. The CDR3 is CASTFRLLGNTIYL. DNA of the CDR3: TGTGCCAGCACTTTTCGGCTGCTTGGAAACACCATATATCTT.

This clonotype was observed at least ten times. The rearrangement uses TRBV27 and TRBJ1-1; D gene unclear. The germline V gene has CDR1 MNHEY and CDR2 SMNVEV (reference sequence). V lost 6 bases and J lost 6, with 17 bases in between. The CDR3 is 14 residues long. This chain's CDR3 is CASSQDTRGPEAFF. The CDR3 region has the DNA TGTGCCAGCAGCCAAGACACCCGTGGCCCTGAAGCTTTCTTT.

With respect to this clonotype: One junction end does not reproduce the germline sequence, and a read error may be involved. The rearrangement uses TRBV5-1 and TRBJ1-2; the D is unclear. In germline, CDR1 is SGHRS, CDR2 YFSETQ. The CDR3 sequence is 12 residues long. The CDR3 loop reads CASSSGPPLGTF. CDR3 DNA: TGTGCCAGCAGCTCCGGACCACCCCTCGGGACCTTC.

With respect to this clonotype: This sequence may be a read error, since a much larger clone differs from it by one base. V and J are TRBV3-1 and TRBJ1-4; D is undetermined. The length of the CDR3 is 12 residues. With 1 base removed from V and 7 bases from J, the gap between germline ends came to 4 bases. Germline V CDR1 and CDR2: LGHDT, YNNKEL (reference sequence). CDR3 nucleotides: TGTGCCAGCAGCCAAGCGGCTGAAAAACTGTTTTTT. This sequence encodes CASSQAAEKLFF.

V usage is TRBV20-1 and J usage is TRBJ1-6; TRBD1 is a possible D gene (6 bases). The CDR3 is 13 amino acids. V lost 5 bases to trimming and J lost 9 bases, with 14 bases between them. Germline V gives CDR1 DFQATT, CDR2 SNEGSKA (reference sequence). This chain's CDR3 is CSAPGELTSPLHF. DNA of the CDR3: TGCAGTGCTCCAGGGGAATTGACTTCACCCCTCCACTTT.

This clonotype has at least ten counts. CDR3 region: CASSDGLAGLSYEQYF. DNA for the CDR3: TGCGCCAGCAGCGATGGACTAGCGGGGTTATCCTACGAGCAGTACTTC. V usage is TRBV5-1 and J usage is TRBJ2-7; TRBD2 agrees at 12 bases. CDR1 and CDR2 (germline): SGHRS, YFSETQ. CDR3 length: 16 residues. V was clipped by 4 bases and J by 1 base; unmatched bases: 6.

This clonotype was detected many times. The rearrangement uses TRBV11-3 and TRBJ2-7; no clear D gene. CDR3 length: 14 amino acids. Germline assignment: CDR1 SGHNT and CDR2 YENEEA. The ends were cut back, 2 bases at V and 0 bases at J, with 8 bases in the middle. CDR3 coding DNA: TGTGCCAGCAGCTTAACGTGGACCTCCTACGAGCAGTACTTC. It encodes CASSLTWTSYEQYF.

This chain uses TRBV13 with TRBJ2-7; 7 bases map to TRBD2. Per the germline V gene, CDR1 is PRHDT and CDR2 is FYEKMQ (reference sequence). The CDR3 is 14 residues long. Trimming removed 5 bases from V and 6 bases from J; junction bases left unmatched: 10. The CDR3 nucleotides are TGTGCCAGCAGCCCCCGGACTAGTCGGCGCGAGCAGTACTTC. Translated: CASSPRTSRREQYF.

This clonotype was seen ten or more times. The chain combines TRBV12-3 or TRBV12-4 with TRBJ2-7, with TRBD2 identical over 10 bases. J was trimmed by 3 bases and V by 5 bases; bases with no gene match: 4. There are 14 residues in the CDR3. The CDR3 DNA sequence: TGTGCCAGCAGTCGAGGACTAGCGGTCTACGAGCAGTACTTC. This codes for CASSRGLAVYEQYF.